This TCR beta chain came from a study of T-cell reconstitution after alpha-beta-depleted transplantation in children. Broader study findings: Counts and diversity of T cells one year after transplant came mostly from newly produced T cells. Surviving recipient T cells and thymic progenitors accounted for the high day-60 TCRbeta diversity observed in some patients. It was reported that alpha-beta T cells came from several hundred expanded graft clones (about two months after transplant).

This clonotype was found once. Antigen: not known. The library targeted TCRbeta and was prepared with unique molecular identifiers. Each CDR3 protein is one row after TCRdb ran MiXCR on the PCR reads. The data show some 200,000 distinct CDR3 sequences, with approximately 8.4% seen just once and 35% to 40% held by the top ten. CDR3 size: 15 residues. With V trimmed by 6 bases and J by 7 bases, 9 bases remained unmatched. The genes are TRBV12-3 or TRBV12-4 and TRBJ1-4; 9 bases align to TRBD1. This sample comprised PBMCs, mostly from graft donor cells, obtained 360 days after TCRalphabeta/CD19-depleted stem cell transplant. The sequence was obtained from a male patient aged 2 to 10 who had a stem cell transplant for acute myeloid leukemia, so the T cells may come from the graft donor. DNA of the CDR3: TGTGCCAGCAGACAAGGACAGGGGATGATTGAAAAACTGTTTTTT. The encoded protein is CASRQGQGMIEKLFF.